This TCR beta chain was sequenced for a study of tumor-infiltrating lymphocytes in primary liver carcinoma. Study-wide findings and caveats: With p = 0.039, the top-250-clone fraction in tumors significantly exceeded that in blood.

In its sample, this clonotype was seen many times. The antigen remains undetermined. The CDR3 is 15 amino acids. The germline gives CDR1 SGHNT, CDR2 YENEEA. Trimming left V 5 bases short and J 2 bases short, with 16 bases between. The input was 500 ng total RNA; TCR beta cDNA was made from it with a constant-region primer. Three nested multiplex PCR rounds of slightly modified ARM-PCR generated TCR beta libraries. Two initial PCR rounds of around 10 cycles each paired TRBV1-TRBV30 forward primers with a C-beta reverse primer. TCRdb re-called the multiplex PCR reads through MiXCR, storing one row per CDR3 protein. Of nearly 45,000 distinct CDR3 sequences listed, over 70% are singletons. Co-extraction of RNA and DNA was performed on about 19-31 mg of unsorted bulk tissue.

V gene TRBV11-3 combines with J gene TRBJ2-7; tentatively, D is TRBD1 (5 bases). The sequence came from a man aged 35-49 years with primary liver carcinoma and hepatitis B virus infection. Sequenced material: liver tumor tissue from sampling region 2. Subset specified: tumor region T2, inferior pole. The CDR3 DNA reads TGTGCCAGCAGCCCAGGGATGACAGCCCCCTACGAGCAGTACTTC. Translation gives CASSPGMTAPYEQYF.